Listed below are T cell receptor beta chains from one sample, sequenced in a study of blood T cell repertoires in COVID-19. TCRdb keeps only in-frame clones here, not all; method: immunoSEQ multiplex PCR. The sample yields some 250,000 clones, roughly 80% seen once. Sequencing input: peripheral blood. Receptors were obtained from a woman in her late teens or twenties with acute or convalescent COVID-19. The CDR3 runs from the conserved cysteine through the conserved F or W. A D gene is named only where the DNA matches it firmly. Clone size is shown for a subset of rows, as once, few, many or a class of expanded clone.

v_call	d_call	j_call	clone_size	cdr3_nt	cdr3_aa
TRBV7-3	TRBD2	TRBJ2-1	-	TGTGCCAGCAGCTTGAGGACTAGCGGGAGTGCGGCCAATGAGCAGTTCTTC	CASSLRTSGSAANEQFF
TRBV27	TRBD2	TRBJ2-1	-	TGTGCCAGCAGCCGGACTAGCGGCTCTATCGATGAGCAGTTCTTC	CASSRTSGSIDEQFF
TRBV5-1	TRBD2	TRBJ2-1	-	TGCGCCAGCAGCTGGGGATTCGCGGGAGGGGCCGGTCGGAATGAGCAGTTCTTC	CASSWGFAGGAGRNEQFF
TRBV12-3/TRBV12-4	-	TRBJ1-2	-	TGTGCCAGCAGTCTGCGGGTCAGAAATGGCTACACCTTC	CASSLRVRNGYTF
TRBV10-2	TRBD1	TRBJ1-1	once	TGCGCCAGCGGTGGACAGGGCATGAACACTGAAGCTTTCTTT	CASGGQGMNTEAFF
TRBV6-2/TRBV6-3	TRBD2	TRBJ2-7	-	TGTGCCAGCAGCAGGGGGACTAGCGGGACCACCTACGAGCAGTACTTC	CASSRGTSGTTYEQYF
TRBV6-2/TRBV6-3	TRBD2	TRBJ2-2	-	TGTGCCAGCAGCCCCGGGCTAGCGGGAGTTACGAACACCGGGGAGCTGTTTTTT	CASSPGLAGVTNTGELFF
TRBV30	-	TRBJ2-7	-	TGTGCCTGGAGGGGCCCGGGAACTCACTACGAGCAGTACTTC	CAWRGPGTHYEQYF
TRBV24-1	TRBD1	TRBJ2-3	-	TGTGCCACCAGTGATCCAGGGGGCGCAGATACGCAGTATTTT	CATSDPGGADTQYF
TRBV11-2	-	TRBJ2-6	-	TGTGCCAGTACCCCCCGGACAGCGTTTTCCTCTGGGGCCAACGTCCTGACTTTC	CASTPRTAFSSGANVLTF
TRBV13	-	TRBJ2-5	once	TGTGCCAGCAGCCCCCACCCGGACTACCGAGAGACCCAGTACTTC	CASSPHPDYRETQYF
TRBV4-3	TRBD2	TRBJ2-1	-	TGCGCCAGCAGTACCCACGGGGGGGCGGAGCAGTTCTTC	CASSTHGGAEQFF
TRBV5-6	TRBD1	TRBJ2-2	-	TGTGCCAGCAGCTTCGGACAGGCATGGAACGGGGAGCTGTTTTTT	CASSFGQAWNGELFF
TRBV4-1	TRBD1	TRBJ1-2	few	TGCGCCAGCAGCCAGGAAACCCCCGGGACAGTTCAGGGTGGCTACACCTTC	CASSQETPGTVQGGYTF
TRBV4-2	TRBD2	TRBJ2-7	-	TGTGCCAGCAGCCAAGATCGGTTGGGACTAGCGGGATTTAACGAGCAGTACTTC	CASSQDRLGLAGFNEQYF
TRBV28	TRBD1	TRBJ1-5	once	TGTGCCAGCAGTTTACCCCTTCGACAGGGAATAAGCGGCAATCAGCCCCAGCATTTT	CASSLPLRQGISGNQPQHF
TRBV6-5	TRBD1	TRBJ1-4	-	TGTGCCAGCAGTTATGATCCACAGGGGGTTGAAAAACTGTTTTTT	CASSYDPQGVEKLFF
TRBV5-4	-	TRBJ2-3	-	TGTGCCAGCAGCTTAACTAGCCAACCAGATACGCAGTATTTT	CASSLTSQPDTQYF
TRBV6-6	TRBD1	TRBJ1-3	-	TGTGCCAGCAGTTCCCAACAGGGGTCTGGAAACACCATATATTTT	CASSSQQGSGNTIYF
TRBV10-2	-	TRBJ2-7	-	TGCGCCAGCAGTGATGTCGGAGCCCCCTACGAGCAGTACTTC	CASSDVGAPYEQYF
TRBV9	TRBD1	TRBJ1-5	-	TGTGCCAGCAGCGCCGGGACAGGGTTCTTGAATCAGCCCCAGCATTTT	CASSAGTGFLNQPQHF
TRBV6-6	-	TRBJ1-4	-	TGTGCCAGCAGTTACTCTCGGGGTGAAAAACTGTTTTTT	CASSYSRGEKLFF
TRBV6-2/TRBV6-3	TRBD2	TRBJ2-1	-	TGTGCCAGCAGTTTCTCGTTCGGACTAGCGACCTCCTACAATGAGCAGTTCTTC	CASSFSFGLATSYNEQFF
TRBV20-1	-	TRBJ1-5	-	TGCAGTGCCGGGTCGGGTCAGCCCCAGCATTTT	CSAGSGQPQHF
TRBV6-2/TRBV6-3	TRBD1	TRBJ2-5	-	TGTGCCAGCAGTCTAGGGGGCCGAGGGGAGACCCAGTACTTC	CASSLGGRGETQYF
TRBV29-1	TRBD1	TRBJ1-6	once	TGCAGCGCCACCGGACAGGGGCAGAATTCACCCCTCCACTTT	CSATGQGQNSPLHF
TRBV30	TRBD1	TRBJ1-6	-	TGTGCCTGGGGGGGGACAGCTTATAATTCACCCCTCCACTTT	CAWGGTAYNSPLHF
TRBV28	TRBD2	TRBJ2-3	-	TGTGCCAGCCGCCTAGCGGGAGTTTCCGGAGATACGCAGTATTTT	CASRLAGVSGDTQYF
TRBV18	-	TRBJ1-3	-	TGTGCCAGCTCACGCCCCAGGCACGGGGAAGGTGGAAACACCATATATTTT	CASSRPRHGEGGNTIYF